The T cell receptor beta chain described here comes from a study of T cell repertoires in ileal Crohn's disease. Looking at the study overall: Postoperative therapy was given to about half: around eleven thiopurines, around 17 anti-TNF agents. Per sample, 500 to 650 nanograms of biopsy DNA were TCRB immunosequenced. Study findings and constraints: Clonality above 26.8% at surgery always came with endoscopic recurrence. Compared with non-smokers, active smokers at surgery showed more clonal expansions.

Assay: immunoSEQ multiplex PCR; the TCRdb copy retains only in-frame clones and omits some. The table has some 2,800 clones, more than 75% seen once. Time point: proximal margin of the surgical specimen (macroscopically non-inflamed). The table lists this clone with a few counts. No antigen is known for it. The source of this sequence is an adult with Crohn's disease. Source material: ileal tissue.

The chain's CDR3 is CASSLSGVSGYTF. The CDR3 DNA follows: TGTGCCAGCAGCTTAAGCGGGGTATCTGGCTACACCTTC. The chain joins TRBV7-8 to TRBJ1-2, with unresolved D. V lost 2 bases, J lost 7 bases, and 11 bases lay in between. This CDR3 is 13 amino acids long. Germline CDR1 SGHVS, CDR2 FQNEAQ.